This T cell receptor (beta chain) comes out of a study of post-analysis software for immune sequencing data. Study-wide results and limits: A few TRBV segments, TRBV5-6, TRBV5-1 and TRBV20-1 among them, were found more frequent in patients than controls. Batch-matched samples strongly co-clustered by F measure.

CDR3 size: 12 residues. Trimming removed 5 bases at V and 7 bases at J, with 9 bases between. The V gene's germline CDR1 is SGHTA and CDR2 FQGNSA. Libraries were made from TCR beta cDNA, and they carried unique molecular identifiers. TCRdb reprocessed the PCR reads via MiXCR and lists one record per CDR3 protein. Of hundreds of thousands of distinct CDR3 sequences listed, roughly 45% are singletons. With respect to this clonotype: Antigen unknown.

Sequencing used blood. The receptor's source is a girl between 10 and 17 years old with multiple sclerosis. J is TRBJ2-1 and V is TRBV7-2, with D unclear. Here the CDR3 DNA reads TGTGCCAGCAGCATTAAAGGGAATGAGCAGTTCTTC. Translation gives CASSIKGNEQFF. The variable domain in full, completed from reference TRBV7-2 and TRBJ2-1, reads GAGVSQSPSNKVTEKGKDVELRCDPISGHTALYWYRQSLGQGLEFLIYFQGNSAPDKSGLPSDRFSAERTGGSVSTLTIQRTQQEDSAVYLCASSIKGNEQFFGPGTRLTVL.